One and the same sample provided the 3 T cell receptor delta chains below, sequenced in a study of gamma-delta T cells after stem cell transplantation. TCRdb repeated clone calling on the RT-PCR reads with CATT. The data contain some 2,000 delta-chain clones, roughly 13% of them singletons. The sample taken for sequencing was gamma-delta T cells. The receptors shown here come from a human donor. It is not recorded whose cells these are; they may come from a transplant donor.

This clone was seen only a few times. The chain couples TRDV2 to TRDJ3; D unclear. The CDR3 sequence is 19 residues long. CDR1 and CDR2 (germline): GEAIGNYY, EKD. V gave up 0 bases and J gave up 0 bases, with 14 bases separating them. The CDR3 region has the DNA TGTGCCTGTGACACCGGAGCTGCAACAGGCTCCTGGGACACCCGACAGATGTTTTTC. Translation: CACDTGAATGSWDTRQMFF.

This clone came up a few times. The junction departs from the called germline gene at one end, perhaps through a read error. The rearrangement uses TRDV2 and TRDJ3; 7 bases fit TRDD3. In germline, CDR1 is GEAIGNYY, CDR2 EKD. This CDR3 is built from 20 residues. The CDR3 coding sequence is TGTGCCTGTGACACGGGCGTCGTGGGGGACCCCGCTTGGGACACCCGGCAGATGTTTTTC. Translated: CACDTGVVGDPAWDTRQMFF.

This clone appeared a few times. The gene calls are TRDV2 and TRDJ1, with 10 positions matching TRDD3. V shed 3 bases, J shed 0 bases, and the junction held 12 bases outside the gene matches. CDR3 length equals 18 residues. Per germline, CDR1 GEAIGNYY and CDR2 EKD. CDR3 in DNA: TGTGCCTGTGACCCTGTACTGGGGGATCTTGAGTACACCGATAAACTCATCTTT. Residues: CACDPVLGDLEYTDKLIF.